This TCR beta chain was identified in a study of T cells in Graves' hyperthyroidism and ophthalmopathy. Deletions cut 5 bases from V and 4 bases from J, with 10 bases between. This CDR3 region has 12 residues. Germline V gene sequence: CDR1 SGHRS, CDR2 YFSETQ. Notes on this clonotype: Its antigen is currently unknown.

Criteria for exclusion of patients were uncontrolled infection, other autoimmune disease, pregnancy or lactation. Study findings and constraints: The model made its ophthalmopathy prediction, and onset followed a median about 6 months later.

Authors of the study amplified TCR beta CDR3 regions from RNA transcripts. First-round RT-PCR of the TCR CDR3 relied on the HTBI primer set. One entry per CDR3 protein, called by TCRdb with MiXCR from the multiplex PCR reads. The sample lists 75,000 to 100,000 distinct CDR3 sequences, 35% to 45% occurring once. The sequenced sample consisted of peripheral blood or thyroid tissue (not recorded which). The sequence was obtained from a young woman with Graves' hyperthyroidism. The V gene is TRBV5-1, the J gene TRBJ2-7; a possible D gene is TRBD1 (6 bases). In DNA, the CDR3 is TGCGCCAGCAGACAGGGTCAGTACGAGCAGTACTTC. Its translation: CASRQGQYEQYF. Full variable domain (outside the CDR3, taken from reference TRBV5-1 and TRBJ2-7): KAGVTQTPRYLIKTRGQQVTLSCSPISGHRSVSWYQQTPGQGLQFLFEYFSETQRNKGNFPGRFSGRQFSNSRSEMNVSTLELGDSALYLCASRQGQYEQYFGPGTRLTVT.